This T cell receptor beta chain was retrieved from a study of T cells after yellow fever vaccination. In TCRdb, the 5' RACE reads were re-called with MiXCR into one record per CDR3 protein. The sample contains 300,000 or so distinct CDR3 sequences, roughly 7.5% of which appear only once. This clonotype was observed a handful of times. V was shortened by 2 bases and J by 5 bases, with 12 bases between the two germline ends. The CDR3 is 14 amino acids. Per the germline V gene, CDR1 is SGHTA and CDR2 is FQGNSA. The V gene is TRBV7-2, the J gene TRBJ2-5; D not certain. This TCR came from a man aged 18 to 30 who received the YFV17D yellow fever vaccine. This specimen was PBMCs, taken 35 to 50 days after the first yellow fever vaccination. The CDR3 coding sequence is TGTGCCAGCAGCTTACCGGCAGGCCGGGAGACCCAGTACTTC. This translates into CASSLPAGRETQYF. Using reference TRBV7-2 and TRBJ2-5 for the parts outside the CDR3, the full variable domain is GAGVSQSPSNKVTEKGKDVELRCDPISGHTALYWYRQSLGQGLEFLIYFQGNSAPDKSGLPSDRFSAERTGGSVSTLTIQRTQQEDSAVYLCASSLPAGRETQYFGPGTRLLVL.